This T cell receptor (beta chain) came from a study of blood T cell repertoires in COVID-19. Ages ranged from roughly 18 to 100 years, with residence in more than 20 US areas. Participant-reported clinical history was the basis for cohort assignment. CDR3 length equals 13 residues. Deletions cut 5 bases from V and 1 base from J, with 9 bases between. Germline-derived CDR1 and CDR2 are KGHSH and LQKENI. Here immunoSEQ multiplex PCR was the method, and the copy in TCRdb shows in-frame clones only, minus some. This table holds 300,000 to 350,000 clones, roughly 86% found once. What was sequenced was PBMCs or T cells enriched from blood (not recorded which). The sequence derives from a woman aged 25 to 45 who had been exposed to COVID-19. The gene calls are TRBV18 and TRBJ2-7, with D possibly being TRBD2 (5 bases). CDR3: CASSERSSYEQYF. For the CDR3, the DNA is TGTGCCAGCTCAGAGCGGTCTTCCTACGAGCAGTACTTC.